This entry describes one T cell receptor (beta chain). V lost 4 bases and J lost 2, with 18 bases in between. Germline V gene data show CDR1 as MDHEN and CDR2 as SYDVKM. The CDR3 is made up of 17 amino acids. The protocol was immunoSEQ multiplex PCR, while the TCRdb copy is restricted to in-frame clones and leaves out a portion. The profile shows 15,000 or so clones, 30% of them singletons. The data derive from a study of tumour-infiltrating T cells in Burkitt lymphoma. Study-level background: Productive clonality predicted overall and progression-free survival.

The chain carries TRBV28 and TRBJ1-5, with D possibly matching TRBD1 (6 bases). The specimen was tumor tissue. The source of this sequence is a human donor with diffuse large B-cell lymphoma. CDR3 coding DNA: TGTGCCAGCAGTTCTCCTGGGGGGGCGGAGGGCAATCAGCCCCAGCATTTT. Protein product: CASSSPGGAEGNQPQHF.